Below, 7 T cell receptor beta chains from the same sample are listed, as sequenced in a study of CD8 T cells in ankylosing spondylitis. Study conclusions and caveats: Blood from ankylosing spondylitis patients appeared to carry a characteristic roughly 8-variant TCR beta motif.

MiXCR, applied by TCRdb to the 5' RACE reads, yields one record per CDR3 protein. The sample records under 450,000 distinct CDR3 sequences, approximately 17% being singletons. Their recognized antigens are unknown. The sample consisted of blood, either unsorted or a sorted T cell fraction (not recorded which). Receptor source: a male donor with ankylosing spondylitis.

This clonotype was found a few times. The chain recombines TRBV6-1 with TRBJ1-1, with D possibly being TRBD1 (5 bases). The germline V and J ends were trimmed by 6 bases and 2 bases, with 16 bases remaining between them. The CDR3 has 15 residues. CDR1 is MNHNS and CDR2 is SASEGT in the germline V gene. The CDR3 coding sequence is TGTGCCAGCAGCCTATACGGGGGAATCAACACTGAAGCTTTCTTT. Amino acids: CASSLYGGINTEAFF.

This clonotype was counted between two and nine times. The chain links TRBV12-3 or TRBV12-4 to TRBJ2-5; D unclear. The CDR3 spans 17 residues. V was pared by 5 bases and J by 5 bases, with 24 bases between. CDR3 DNA sequence: TGTGCCAGCAGTACAAATACGGCAGCCCATCATAGGGAGACCCAGTACTTC. The encoded protein is CASSTNTAAHHRETQYF.

The gene calls are TRBV4-1 and TRBJ1-2; D is unclear. The CDR3 is 13 residues long. V was pared by 0 bases and J by 5 bases, with 7 bases between. Per the germline V gene, CDR1 is MGHRA and CDR2 is YSYEKL. The DNA of the CDR3 is TGCGCCAGCAGCCAAGAAAAAGGGTATGGCTACACCTTC. It translates to CASSQEKGYGYTF.

This clonotype was counted between two and nine times. This rearrangement joins TRBV10-3 to TRBJ2-5, with D possibly being TRBD2 (7 bases). CDR3 length: 16 amino acids. The V gene lost 8 bases and the J gene lost 2 bases, with 21 bases spanning the gap. The germline V gene has CDR1 ENHRY and CDR2 SYGVKD. CDR3 protein: CAIASRGAGLQETQYF. The CDR3 DNA sequence: TGTGCCATCGCCTCCCGGGGGGCGGGTCTTCAAGAGACCCAGTACTTC.

The chain couples TRBV29-1 to TRBJ2-3; D is perhaps TRBD1 (6 bases). The CDR3 extends over 12 amino acids. CDR1 and CDR2 from the germline V gene are SQVTM and ANQGSEA. Trimming took off 6 bases at V and 4 bases at J, with 11 bases between the two ends. CDR3 protein: CSVEQGSDTQYF. As DNA, the CDR3 is TGCAGCGTGGAACAGGGTTCAGATACGCAGTATTTT.

This clonotype was counted between two and nine times. The V call is TRBV7-9, the J call TRBJ2-7; 9 nucleotides align to TRBD1. The CDR3 length is 14 residues. The junction had 5 bases not matched to a gene; V was cut back by 4 bases and J by 4 bases. The germline V gene has CDR1 SEHNR and CDR2 FQNEAQ (reference sequence). The CDR3 DNA reads as TGTGCCAGCAGCTCGCCCGGGACAGGGTACGAGCAGTACTTC. Amino acid sequence: CASSSPGTGYEQYF. Full variable domain (rest looked up from reference TRBV7-9 and TRBJ2-7): DTGVSQNPRHKITKRGQNVTFRCDPISEHNRLYWYRQTLGQGPEFLTYFQNEAQLEKSRLLSDRFSAERPKGSFSTLEIQRTEQGDSAMYLCASSSPGTGYEQYFGPGTRLTVT.

This clonotype occurred a few times. The chain uses TRBV7-9 and TRBJ1-2, with D possibly being TRBD1 (5 bases). The germline V gene has CDR1 SEHNR and CDR2 FQNEAQ (reference sequence). The V gene lost 1 base and the J gene lost 3 bases, with 18 bases spanning the gap. The CDR3 is 17 residues long. The CDR3 region is CASSLEGSYTGHYGYTF. CDR3 coding DNA: TGTGCCAGCAGCTTAGAGGGTTCTTACACGGGACACTATGGCTACACCTTC.